The rows below give T cell receptor beta chains drawn from one sample of a study of shared clonotypes between healthy human individuals. Here immunoSEQ multiplex PCR was the method, and the copy in TCRdb shows in-frame clones only, minus some. The sample lists about 2.4 million clones, under 95% seen once, with around 0.4% in the top ten. The sequencing sample was made of naive CD4+ T cells from PBMCs. These TCRs come from a young man in good health. Some clones in this sample may be carry-over from other donors' samples. The CDR3 runs from the conserved cysteine through the conserved F or W. The order of the fields is D gene, clone size, J gene, V gene, CDR3 protein, CDR3 DNA. The D gene is left open where the match is weak. The size of a clone is reported for some rows only, either as once, few or many, or as a class for expanded clones.

D: NA; size: NA; J: TRBJ2-5; V: TRBV5-4; CDR3: CASSSPRGQETQYF; DNA: TGTGCCAGCAGCTCTCCACGGGGTCAAGAGACCCAGTACTTC
D: TRBD1; size: NA; J: TRBJ2-1; V: TRBV6-6; CDR3: CASSSPDRDNEQFF; DNA: TGTGCCAGCAGTTCCCCCGACAGGGACAATGAGCAGTTCTTC
D: TRBD1; size: NA; J: TRBJ1-4; V: TRBV18; CDR3: CASSPGTDEKLFF; DNA: TGTGCCAGCTCACCGGGGACAGACGAAAAACTGTTTTTT
D: TRBD1; size: NA; J: TRBJ1-3; V: TRBV30; CDR3: CAWVGTGGSGNTIYF; DNA: TGTGCCTGGGTTGGGACAGGGGGCTCTGGAAACACCATATATTTT
D: TRBD1; size: NA; J: TRBJ1-2; V: TRBV4-3; CDR3: CASSQPTLGRGAYGYTF; DNA: TGCGCCAGCAGCCAACCAACCCTGGGCAGGGGGGCCTATGGCTACACCTTC
D: TRBD1; size: NA; J: TRBJ2-1; V: TRBV19; CDR3: CASSIGTGGYNEQFF; DNA: TGTGCCAGTAGTATAGGGACAGGGGGCTACAATGAGCAGTTCTTC
D: NA; size: NA; J: TRBJ2-5; V: TRBV5-4; CDR3: CASSKGSGQETQYF; DNA: TGTGCCAGCAGCAAGGGCTCAGGCCAAGAGACCCAGTACTTC
D: NA; size: NA; J: TRBJ1-6; V: TRBV5-6; CDR3: CASSLGRNSPLHF; DNA: TGTGCCAGCAGCCTGGGGCGAAATTCACCCCTCCACTTT
D: TRBD1; size: NA; J: TRBJ1-1; V: TRBV6-1; CDR3: CASSEYPSDRGRTEAFF; DNA: TGTGCCAGCAGTGAATATCCGTCGGACAGGGGGAGGACTGAAGCTTTCTTT
D: NA; size: once; J: TRBJ1-2; V: TRBV9; CDR3: CASSVDPGEGYGYTF; DNA: TGTGCCAGCAGCGTAGATCCAGGGGAGGGCTATGGCTACACCTTC
D: NA; size: once; J: TRBJ2-2; V: TRBV9; CDR3: CASSVEWVRSTGELFF; DNA: TGTGCCAGCAGCGTAGAATGGGTTCGAAGCACCGGGGAGCTGTTTTTT
D: NA; size: once; J: TRBJ2-7; V: TRBV28; CDR3: CGAAGQLYEQYF; DNA: TGTGGGGCGGCGGGTCAGCTCTACGAGCAGTACTTC
D: NA; size: once; J: TRBJ1-2; V: TRBV6-5; CDR3: CASSYSTQYGYTF; DNA: TGTGCCAGCAGTTACTCGACTCAGTATGGCTACACCTTC
D: TRBD2; size: NA; J: TRBJ2-5; V: TRBV2; CDR3: CASSERGGQETQYF; DNA: TGTGCCAGCAGTGAACGGGGGGGCCAAGAGACCCAGTACTTC
D: NA; size: NA; J: TRBJ2-7; V: TRBV7-2; CDR3: CASSLLAGRHEQYF; DNA: TGTGCCAGCAGCTTACTTGCGGGACGCCACGAGCAGTACTTC
D: TRBD1; size: NA; J: TRBJ2-4; V: TRBV6-5; CDR3: CASSSTGLAKNIQYF; DNA: TGTGCCAGCAGTTCGACAGGGTTAGCCAAAAACATTCAGTACTTC
D: NA; size: NA; J: TRBJ2-1; V: TRBV20-1; CDR3: CSARDINEQFF; DNA: TGCAGTGCTAGAGATATCAATGAGCAGTTCTTC
D: TRBD2; size: NA; J: TRBJ2-3; V: TRBV18; CDR3: CASSPLAGVPDTQYF; DNA: TGTGCCAGCTCACCACTAGCGGGAGTCCCAGATACGCAGTATTTT
D: TRBD1; size: NA; J: TRBJ2-7; V: TRBV7-2; CDR3: CASSTQTGGERKQYF; DNA: TGTGCCAGCAGCACACAAACAGGGGGCGAGAGGAAGCAGTACTTC
D: TRBD2; size: NA; J: TRBJ2-1; V: TRBV9; CDR3: CASSVSGRRHNEQFF; DNA: TGTGCCAGCAGCGTTAGCGGGAGACGGCACAATGAGCAGTTCTTC
D: TRBD2; size: NA; J: TRBJ2-1; V: TRBV14; CDR3: CASRPSGGGSYNEQFF; DNA: TGTGCCAGCAGGCCTAGCGGTGGAGGTTCGTACAATGAGCAGTTCTTC
D: NA; size: NA; J: TRBJ1-5; V: TRBV12-5; CDR3: CASGRGDQPQHF; DNA: TGTGCTAGTGGGCGCGGTGATCAGCCCCAGCATTTT
D: NA; size: NA; J: TRBJ1-1; V: TRBV10-3; CDR3: CAIKGQNTEAFF; DNA: TGTGCCATCAAAGGACAGAACACTGAAGCTTTCTTT
D: NA; size: NA; J: TRBJ1-1; V: TRBV5-1; CDR3: CASSWKTSTEAFF; DNA: TGCGCCAGCAGCTGGAAGACCTCAACTGAAGCTTTCTTT
D: TRBD1; size: NA; J: TRBJ2-5; V: TRBV7-6; CDR3: CASPEASRPGRGETQYF; DNA: TGTGCCAGCCCGGAGGCTTCCCGTCCCGGCAGGGGGGAGACCCAGTACTTC
D: NA; size: NA; J: TRBJ2-1; V: TRBV5-6; CDR3: CASSLFSSYNEQFF; DNA: TGTGCCAGCAGCTTGTTTAGCTCCTACAATGAGCAGTTCTTC
D: TRBD1; size: NA; J: TRBJ1-2; V: TRBV28; CDR3: CASSFTGGGHGYTF; DNA: TGTGCCAGCAGTTTTACGGGAGGGGGCCATGGCTACACCTTC
D: NA; size: NA; J: TRBJ2-1; V: TRBV28; CDR3: CATKTYNEQFF; DNA: TGTGCCACCAAAACTTACAATGAGCAGTTCTTC
D: NA; size: NA; J: TRBJ2-7; V: TRBV6-5; CDR3: CASRDRQDEQYF; DNA: TGTGCCAGCAGGGATAGACAGGACGAGCAGTACTTC
D: TRBD2; size: NA; J: TRBJ2-5; V: TRBV5-4; CDR3: CASSPAREGETQYF; DNA: TGTGCCAGCAGCCCGGCCAGGGAGGGCGAGACCCAGTACTTC
D: TRBD1; size: NA; J: TRBJ2-7; V: TRBV7-2; CDR3: CASSPGQGGSYEQYF; DNA: TGTGCCAGCAGCCCGGGACAGGGAGGATCCTACGAGCAGTACTTC
D: TRBD1; size: NA; J: TRBJ1-1; V: TRBV25-1; CDR3: CASSELGQGAGTEAFF; DNA: TGTGCCAGCAGTGAATTAGGACAGGGGGCCGGGACTGAAGCTTTCTTT
D: TRBD1; size: NA; J: TRBJ2-7; V: TRBV4-1; CDR3: CASSQVGQRYSYEQYF; DNA: TGCGCCAGCAGCCAAGTGGGACAGCGGTACTCCTACGAGCAGTACTTC
D: TRBD1; size: NA; J: TRBJ2-6; V: TRBV5-4; CDR3: CASRGTGPSGANVLTF; DNA: TGTGCCAGCAGGGGGACAGGGCCCTCTGGGGCCAACGTCCTGACTTTC
D: NA; size: NA; J: TRBJ1-2; V: TRBV7-9; CDR3: CASSPGQQTDGYTF; DNA: TGTGCCAGCAGCCCTGGACAACAGACGGATGGCTACACCTTC
D: TRBD1; size: once; J: TRBJ2-2; V: TRBV5-1; CDR3: CASSGRRDRNTGELFF; DNA: TGCGCCAGCAGCGGACGCCGGGACAGAAACACCGGGGAGCTGTTTTTT
D: NA; size: NA; J: TRBJ2-1; V: TRBV5-1; CDR3: CASSIGDTTRGRFF; DNA: TGCGCCAGCAGCATCGGAGACACCACTAGAGGGAGGTTCTTC
D: NA; size: once; J: TRBJ2-2; V: TRBV9; CDR3: CASSVGTTNTGELFF; DNA: TGTGCCAGCAGCGTAGGGACCACGAACACCGGGGAGCTGTTTTTT
D: TRBD1; size: NA; J: TRBJ2-5; V: TRBV28; CDR3: CASSPAGVGQGEPSGVGDF; DNA: TGTGCCAGCAGTCCAGCGGGGGTGGGACAGGGGGAACCCTCGGGAGTGGGGGACTTC
D: NA; size: NA; J: TRBJ2-5; V: TRBV2; CDR3: CASSETGQGDQYF; DNA: TGTGCCAGCAGTGAAACTGGGCAGGGTGACCAGTACTTC
D: TRBD2; size: NA; J: TRBJ2-2; V: TRBV9; CDR3: CASSPRPGTSGAGELFF; DNA: TGTGCCAGCAGCCCCCGACCCGGGACTAGCGGAGCCGGGGAGCTGTTTTTT
D: NA; size: once; J: TRBJ2-5; V: TRBV5-1; CDR3: CASSNGPPHETQYF; DNA: TGCGCCAGCAGCAACGGACCGCCACATGAGACCCAGTACTTC
D: TRBD1; size: NA; J: TRBJ2-7; V: TRBV27; CDR3: CASSHRTGGAYEQYF; DNA: TGTGCCAGCAGTCACAGGACAGGGGGCGCCTACGAGCAGTACTTC
D: NA; size: NA; J: TRBJ1-5; V: TRBV28; CDR3: CASNREEWPDQPQHF; DNA: TGTGCCAGCAACAGGGAAGAGTGGCCGGATCAGCCCCAGCATTTT